This entry describes one T cell receptor (beta chain). The antigen remains undetermined. These data are taken from a study of regulatory T cells in long-lasting Graves disease. Points from the study as a whole: Segments TRBV28, TRBJ1-2 and TRBJ2-5 showed preferential usage in persistent disease.

Germline CDR1 reads SNHLY; CDR2 reads FYNNEI. V lost 3 bases and J lost 3, with 11 bases in between. The CDR3 length is 14 residues. Libraries of TCR beta came from iRepertoire HTBI primers plus Arm-PCR of CDR3 regions. TCRdb reprocessed the multiplex PCR reads with MiXCR, giving one entry per CDR3 protein. Among about 420,000 distinct CDR3 sequences listed, about 15% were seen once. Time point denoted: newly diagnosed GD, antithyroid drugs for less than 3 months. After RNA was extracted from PBMCs, the TCR library was made from it. The sample was also reused in another study, on T cells in Graves' hyperthyroidism and ophthalmopathy.

The receptor was derived from a woman between 18 and 29 years old with Graves disease. Specimen: peripheral blood mononuclear cells (PBMCs), collected at new diagnosis, from a patient treated with antithyroid drugs. This rearrangement joins TRBV2 to TRBJ1-2, with no clear D. CDR3 sequence reads: CASSDPTKHYGYTF. CDR3 in DNA: TGTGCCAGCAGTGACCCTACGAAGCACTATGGCTACACCTTC.